This T cell receptor (beta chain) appears in the sequencing data of a study of blood T cell repertoires in COVID-19. Study as a whole: Samples of COVID-19 (acute and convalescent) were obtained from the United States, Italy and Spain. Sample material is recorded as cDNA or gDNA derived from T cells, B-cell-depleted T cells, or PBMCs.

Germline V CDR1 and CDR2: LNHDA, SQIVND (reference sequence). The CDR3 totals 11 residues. V was pared by 6 bases and J by 7 bases, with 9 bases between. Per the original data handling: Estimates of nucleated cell counts were drawn from the amplification of reference gene primers. Some clones are missing from TCRdb's copy, which holds only in-frame ones; the method was immunoSEQ multiplex PCR. V and J calls and clone size are as listed in that table; D and trimming were resolved from the DNA. The sample lists hundreds of thousands of clones; around 84% were seen once. This clonotype originated in a human donor in a cohort sampled during active COVID-19. The material sequenced was peripheral blood. This sequence joins TRBV19 and TRBJ1-1; D is unclear. Written as DNA, the CDR3 is TGTGCCAGTAGGTTACACCTTGAAGCTTTCTTT. It codes for CASRLHLEAFF.